This entry lists 11 T cell receptor beta chains sequenced from one sample in a study of T cells in Graves' hyperthyroidism and ophthalmopathy. TCR beta CDR3 sequences were amplified from RNA transcripts. An initial round of RT-PCR targeting the TCR CDR3 relied on the HTBI primer set. One entry per CDR3 protein results from TCRdb running MiXCR on the multiplex PCR reads. Among some 600,000 distinct CDR3 sequences listed, around 13% were seen once. Sequencing was done on a sample of blood. These receptors all stem from a woman between 25 and 40 years old with Graves' hyperthyroidism that later progressed to Graves' ophthalmopathy.

This clonotype was recorded at least ten times. The rearrangement uses TRBV29-1 and TRBJ1-2, with D unclear. V was shortened by 4 bases and J by 0 bases, with 6 bases between the two germline ends. CDR3 length equals 12 residues. Germline V CDR1 and CDR2: SQVTM, ANQGSEA. CDR3 region: CSVGPANYGYTF. The CDR3 coding sequence is TGCAGCGTTGGACCAGCTAACTATGGCTACACCTTC.

This clonotype was picked up many times. This chain connects TRBV7-6 to TRBJ2-5; a weak D match, TRBD2 (6 bases). Germline-derived CDR1 and CDR2 are SGHVS and FNYEAQ. Trimming took 1 base from V and 7 from J, leaving 13 bases between them. The CDR3 runs to 14 residues. The CDR3 DNA sequence: TGTGCCAGCAGCTTAGGGACGGCAGCGGGGACCCAGTACTTC. It is translated as CASSLGTAAGTQYF.

This clonotype was seen ten or more times. CDR3 nucleotides: TGTGCCAGCATACCAGGGGGCTGGTCAGATACGCAGTATTTT. Translated: CASIPGGWSDTQYF. The chain joins TRBV6-1 to TRBJ2-3, with TRBD1 matching 8 bases. Trimming cost V 7 bases and J 4 bases; bases outside gene matches: 7. The CDR3 totals 14 residues. The V gene's germline CDR1 is MNHNS and CDR2 SASEGT.

The chain links TRBV12-3 or TRBV12-4 to TRBJ2-1, with 10 positions matching TRBD2. V lost 7 bases, J lost 5 bases, and 5 bases stayed unmatched. The CDR3 covers 14 residues. The DNA for the CDR3 is TGTGCCAGCAAAGGACTAGCGGACCACAATGAGCAGTTCTTC. The encoded protein is CASKGLADHNEQFF.

The chain carries TRBV3-1 and TRBJ2-1; D is possibly TRBD1 or TRBD2 (5 bases each). Germline V gene data show CDR1 as LGHDT and CDR2 as YNNKEL (reference sequence). V was cut by 1 base and J by 4 bases, with 23 bases left in between. The CDR3 loop spans 19 amino acids. The CDR3: CASSQGLPGRDGKYNEQFF. The CDR3, as DNA: TGTGCCAGCAGCCAAGGCCTCCCCGGCCGGGACGGAAAATACAATGAGCAGTTCTTC.

This clonotype was picked up many times. The chain couples TRBV7-9 to TRBJ1-2; D gene ambiguous. The length of the CDR3 is 14 residues. Germline-derived CDR1 and CDR2 are SEHNR and FQNEAQ (reference sequence). With 1 base removed from V and 7 bases from J, the gap between germline ends came to 13 bases. In DNA, the CDR3 is TGTGCCAGCAGCTTAGAATCAGTTATCTCTGGCTACACCTTC. Translated, it gives CASSLESVISGYTF. Filled out from reference TRBV7-9 and TRBJ1-2, the complete variable domain reads DTGVSQNPRHKITKRGQNVTFRCDPISEHNRLYWYRQTLGQGPEFLTYFQNEAQLEKSRLLSDRFSAERPKGSFSTLEIQRTEQGDSAMYLCASSLESVISGYTFGSGTRLTVV.

Points on this clonotype: Given a much more abundant clone one base away, this may be a read error. In this CDR3 the conserved last residue, phenylalanine or tryptophan, is missing, so a read error is likely. The CDR3 loop reads CASSQSRETQYL. Written as DNA, the CDR3 is TGTGCCAGCAGCCAATCGCGAGAGACCCAGTACCTC. The V gene is TRBV14, the J gene TRBJ2-5; D gene uncertain. The CDR3 sequence is 12 residues long. CDR1 and CDR2 from the germline V gene are SGHDN and FVKESK. Between the trimmed V and J ends, which lost 2 bases and 4 bases, there was a span of 5 bases.

This clonotype was detected ten times or more. The genes are TRBV19 and TRBJ2-7; 9 bases match TRBD1. Losses at the gene ends were 7 bases for V and 3 bases for J; bases not matched to a gene: 7. The CDR3 covers 14 residues. Germline V gives CDR1 LNHDA, CDR2 SQIVND (reference sequence). CDR3 nucleotide sequence: TGTGCCAGTACTTTCCCGGGACAGGGCTACGAGCAGTACTTC. Translating gives CASTFPGQGYEQYF.

In this sample, this clonotype turned up many times. The rearrangement uses TRBV30 and TRBJ1-1; D not certain. With 8 bases removed from V and 1 base from J, the gap between germline ends came to 8 bases. This CDR3 spans 11 amino acids. Per the germline V gene, CDR1 is GTSNPN and CDR2 is SVGIG (reference sequence). The DNA for the CDR3 is TGTGCCAGCGGATCGAACACTGAAGCTTTCTTT. This translates into CASGSNTEAFF.

This clonotype was detected many times. This sequence joins TRBV12-3 or TRBV12-4 and TRBJ2-3; D is uncertain. There are 13 residues in the CDR3. Trimming pared 5 bases from V and 4 bases from J, leaving 10 bases between. The CDR3 loop reads CASSPRVPDTQYF. CDR3 nucleotide sequence: TGTGCCAGCAGTCCCCGTGTCCCAGATACGCAGTATTTT.

The genes are TRBV7-9 and TRBJ1-1, with a weak D call TRBD1 (6 bases). The V and J ends lost 1 base and 5 bases respectively, with 14 bases between them. The CDR3 sequence is 15 residues long. Germline V gene data show CDR1 as SEHNR and CDR2 as FQNEAQ (reference sequence). The CDR3 reads CASSLVQGMGTEAFF. CDR3 in DNA: TGTGCCAGCAGCTTAGTACAGGGAATGGGAACTGAAGCTTTCTTT. Full variable domain (outside the CDR3, taken from reference TRBV7-9 and TRBJ1-1): DTGVSQNPRHKITKRGQNVTFRCDPISEHNRLYWYRQTLGQGPEFLTYFQNEAQLEKSRLLSDRFSAERPKGSFSTLEIQRTEQGDSAMYLCASSLVQGMGTEAFFGQGTRLTVV.